This T cell receptor beta chain appears in the sequencing data of a study of control samples from healthy donors and cancer patients. CDR3 length equals 17 residues. V lost 4 bases, J lost 4 bases, and 23 bases lay in between. Germline CDR1 and CDR2: SQVTM and ANQGSEA. Repertoires were generated with immunoSEQ multiplex PCR, while TCRdb's copy carries only in-frame clones and drops some. The sample has approximately 150,000 clones, under 95% seen once. The chain joins TRBV29-1 to TRBJ2-4; possible D gene TRBD2, 6 bases. The sequenced material came from blood. This clonotype was obtained from a man between 18 and 35 years old in good health. The CDR3 DNA reads as TGCAGCGTTGTCACTATAGCGGCAGGCTCCCTAAAAAACATTCAGTACTTC. It encodes CSVVTIAAGSLKNIQYF.